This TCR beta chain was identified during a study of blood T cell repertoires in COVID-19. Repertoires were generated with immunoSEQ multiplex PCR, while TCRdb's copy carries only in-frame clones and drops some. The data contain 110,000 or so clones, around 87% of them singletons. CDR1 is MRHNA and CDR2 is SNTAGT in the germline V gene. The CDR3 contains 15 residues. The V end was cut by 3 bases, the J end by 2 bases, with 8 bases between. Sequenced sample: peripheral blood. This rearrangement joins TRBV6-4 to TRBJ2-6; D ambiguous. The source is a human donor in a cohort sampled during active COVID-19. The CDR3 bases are TGTGCCAGCAGTGATCAACGGGCTGGGGCCAACGTCCTGACTTTC. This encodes CASSDQRAGANVLTF.